Listed below are T cell receptor beta chains from one sample, sequenced in a study of T cell repertoires in cytomegalovirus infection. TCRdb fed the reads into MiXCR, producing one record per CDR3 protein. The sample lists roughly 760,000 distinct CDR3 sequences; approximately 34% were seen once. The sequenced material came from PBMCs. The receptors here all came from a human donor in good health (CMV status not recorded). Some clones in this sample may be carry-over from other donors' samples. Each CDR3 is given with its conserved first and last residue. Each record gives: V gene, D gene, clone size, J gene, CDR3 protein, CDR3 DNA. A D gene is named only where the DNA matches it firmly. The size field is filled for only some rows; it gives once, few, many or a size class.

v_call: TRBV6-6
d_call: TRBD2
clone_size: -
j_call: TRBJ2-1
cdr3_aa: CASSYTGLAGKGEQFF
cdr3_nt: TGTGCCAGCAGTTACACGGGACTAGCGGGAAAAGGTGAGCAGTTCTTC

v_call: TRBV4-1
d_call: -
clone_size: -
j_call: TRBJ1-3
cdr3_aa: CSSSPPYGHSGNTIYF
cdr3_nt: TGCTCCAGCAGCCCGCCTTATGGCCACTCTGGAAACACCATATATTTT

v_call: TRBV7-1
d_call: TRBD1
clone_size: -
j_call: TRBJ2-7
cdr3_aa: CASSRDSFYEQYF
cdr3_nt: TGTGCCAGCAGCCGGGACAGTTTCTACGAGCAGTACTTC

v_call: TRBV6-2/TRBV6-3
d_call: -
clone_size: -
j_call: TRBJ2-3
cdr3_aa: CASSQDGPDTQYF
cdr3_nt: TGTGCCAGCAGCCAAGACGGGCCAGATACGCAGTATTTT

v_call: TRBV28
d_call: -
clone_size: few
j_call: TRBJ1-1
cdr3_aa: CASSLLAGIGTEAFF
cdr3_nt: TGTGCCAGCAGTTTATTAGCGGGGATTGGTACTGAAGCTTTCTTT

v_call: TRBV14
d_call: -
clone_size: once
j_call: TRBJ1-1
cdr3_aa: CASSQGFAGAEAFF
cdr3_nt: TGTGCCAGCAGCCAAGGGTTTGCAGGTGCTGAAGCTTTCTTT

v_call: TRBV6-5
d_call: TRBD2
clone_size: few
j_call: TRBJ2-7
cdr3_aa: CASGRSRLAIVHEQYF
cdr3_nt: TGTGCCAGCGGCCGATCACGACTAGCGATCGTCCACGAGCAGTACTTC

v_call: TRBV6-2/TRBV6-3
d_call: -
clone_size: -
j_call: TRBJ1-5
cdr3_aa: CASSTPPPDIWSNQPQHF
cdr3_nt: TGTGCCAGCAGTACTCCCCCCCCGGACATATGGAGCAATCAGCCCCAGCATTTT

v_call: TRBV12-3/TRBV12-4
d_call: TRBD1
clone_size: -
j_call: TRBJ2-5
cdr3_aa: CASSWTGVKETQYF
cdr3_nt: TGTGCCAGCAGCTGGACAGGGGTAAAAGAGACCCAGTACTTC

v_call: TRBV12-3/TRBV12-4
d_call: TRBD2
clone_size: -
j_call: TRBJ2-5
cdr3_aa: CASSLLRAGGGQETQYF
cdr3_nt: TGTGCCAGCAGTTTACTCAGGGCGGGAGGTGGGCAAGAGACCCAGTACTTC

v_call: TRBV28
d_call: -
clone_size: -
j_call: TRBJ2-1
cdr3_aa: CASSWGLGGLNNEQFF
cdr3_nt: TGTGCCAGCAGTTGGGGTTTAGGGGGGCTAAACAATGAGCAGTTCTTC

v_call: TRBV12-3/TRBV12-4
d_call: -
clone_size: few
j_call: TRBJ1-5
cdr3_aa: CASSATGREGQPQHF
cdr3_nt: TGTGCCAGCAGTGCGACGGGTCGTGAGGGCCAGCCCCAGCATTTT

v_call: TRBV12-3/TRBV12-4
d_call: -
clone_size: -
j_call: TRBJ1-5
cdr3_aa: CASSLGTELNQPQHF
cdr3_nt: TGTGCCAGCAGTTTAGGGACAGAGCTTAATCAGCCCCAGCATTTT

v_call: TRBV7-2
d_call: TRBD2
clone_size: few
j_call: TRBJ2-3
cdr3_aa: CASSLRPSGRAWSTDTQYF
cdr3_nt: TGTGCCAGCAGCTTACGTCCTAGCGGGAGGGCCTGGAGCACAGATACGCAGTATTTT

v_call: TRBV7-2
d_call: -
clone_size: many
j_call: TRBJ1-1
cdr3_aa: CASSTRGSGTEAFF
cdr3_nt: TGTGCCAGCAGCACTAGGGGAAGCGGCACTGAAGCTTTCTTT

v_call: TRBV12-3/TRBV12-4
d_call: TRBD1
clone_size: few
j_call: TRBJ2-7
cdr3_aa: CANSLGQGVREQYF
cdr3_nt: TGTGCCAACAGTCTAGGACAGGGGGTCCGCGAGCAGTACTTC

v_call: TRBV7-9
d_call: -
clone_size: few
j_call: TRBJ1-1
cdr3_aa: CASSFNRRVSDTEAFF
cdr3_nt: TGTGCCAGCAGCTTTAATCGCAGGGTTTCGGACACTGAAGCTTTCTTT

v_call: TRBV20-1
d_call: TRBD2
clone_size: -
j_call: TRBJ2-1
cdr3_aa: CSAMGGNYNEHFF
cdr3_nt: TGCAGTGCTATGGGGGGGAACTACAATGAGCATTTCTTC

v_call: TRBV7-8
d_call: -
clone_size: many
j_call: TRBJ1-1
cdr3_aa: CASSRRTSSREAFF
cdr3_nt: TGTGCCAGCAGCCGACGGACAAGTTCACGTGAAGCTTTCTTT

v_call: TRBV24-1
d_call: -
clone_size: few
j_call: TRBJ1-5
cdr3_aa: CATSESGVPNQPQHF
cdr3_nt: TGTGCCACCAGTGAGTCCGGAGTCCCCAATCAGCCCCAGCATTTT

v_call: TRBV10-3
d_call: TRBD1
clone_size: -
j_call: TRBJ2-4
cdr3_aa: CAISASDRGPRRGIQYF
cdr3_nt: TGTGCCATCAGTGCCTCGGACAGGGGGCCCAGAAGGGGCATTCAGTACTTC

v_call: TRBV7-2
d_call: -
clone_size: few
j_call: TRBJ1-2
cdr3_aa: CASSAYRVRGYTF
cdr3_nt: TGTGCCAGCAGCGCATACAGGGTTCGGGGCTACACCTTC

v_call: TRBV4-2
d_call: -
clone_size: few
j_call: TRBJ1-3
cdr3_aa: CASSQDRVSSGNTIYF
cdr3_nt: TGTGCCAGCAGCCAAGATAGGGTCAGCTCTGGAAACACCATATATTTT

v_call: TRBV7-8
d_call: -
clone_size: many
j_call: TRBJ2-3
cdr3_aa: CASTPWAAPGNTQYF
cdr3_nt: TGTGCCAGCACCCCCTGGGCCGCCCCGGGGAATACGCAGTATTTT

v_call: TRBV5-1
d_call: TRBD2
clone_size: -
j_call: TRBJ2-1
cdr3_aa: CASSLVIAGRVHEQFF
cdr3_nt: TGCGCCAGCAGCTTGGTAATAGCGGGAAGGGTGCATGAGCAGTTCTTC

v_call: TRBV20-1
d_call: TRBD1
clone_size: -
j_call: TRBJ1-2
cdr3_aa: CSARGQGADGYTF
cdr3_nt: TGCAGTGCTAGAGGACAGGGGGCTGATGGCTACACCTTC

v_call: TRBV6-1
d_call: TRBD1
clone_size: -
j_call: TRBJ2-1
cdr3_aa: CASVPGQGTYNEQFF
cdr3_nt: TGTGCCAGCGTTCCGGGACAGGGAACCTACAATGAGCAGTTCTTC

v_call: TRBV5-6
d_call: -
clone_size: -
j_call: TRBJ2-7
cdr3_aa: CASSPLGQEQYF
cdr3_nt: TGTGCCAGCAGCCCCCTAGGCCAGGAGCAGTACTTC

v_call: TRBV19
d_call: TRBD1
clone_size: -
j_call: TRBJ1-5
cdr3_aa: CASTLRGRKNQPQHF
cdr3_nt: TGTGCCAGTACCCTAAGGGGGCGGAAAAATCAGCCCCAGCATTTT

v_call: TRBV20-1
d_call: -
clone_size: few
j_call: TRBJ1-5
cdr3_aa: CSASAGLPTSNSNQPQHF
cdr3_nt: TGCAGTGCATCAGCGGGACTCCCAACTTCTAATAGCAATCAGCCCCAGCATTTT

v_call: TRBV29-1
d_call: -
clone_size: once
j_call: TRBJ1-2
cdr3_aa: CSVGLDGGANYGYTF
cdr3_nt: TGCAGCGTGGGATTAGACGGGGGCGCTAACTATGGCTACACCTTC

v_call: TRBV6-6
d_call: TRBD2
clone_size: -
j_call: TRBJ2-2
cdr3_aa: CASSEVWPGLAGLPNTGELFF
cdr3_nt: TGTGCCAGCAGTGAGGTTTGGCCGGGACTAGCGGGCCTCCCTAACACCGGGGAGCTGTTTTTT

v_call: TRBV29-1
d_call: TRBD1
clone_size: many
j_call: TRBJ1-2
cdr3_aa: CSVEGGQGGNYGYTF
cdr3_nt: TGCAGCGTTGAAGGCGGACAGGGGGGAAACTATGGCTACACCTTC

v_call: TRBV14
d_call: -
clone_size: -
j_call: TRBJ1-4
cdr3_aa: CASSQDQRGMREKLFF
cdr3_nt: TGTGCCAGCAGCCAAGATCAGAGGGGAATGAGGGAAAAACTGTTTTTT

v_call: TRBV19
d_call: TRBD1
clone_size: -
j_call: TRBJ1-5
cdr3_aa: CASSIQTGGNQPPHF
cdr3_nt: TGTGCCAGTAGTATACAGACAGGGGGAAATCAGCCCCCGCATTTT

v_call: TRBV7-9
d_call: -
clone_size: many
j_call: TRBJ2-5
cdr3_aa: CASSPKGGQETQYF
cdr3_nt: TGTGCCAGCAGCCCTAAGGGGGGGCAAGAGACCCAGTACTTC

v_call: TRBV2
d_call: -
clone_size: -
j_call: TRBJ2-4
cdr3_aa: CASNRWGENIQYF
cdr3_nt: TGTGCCAGTAACAGGTGGGGCGAAAACATTCAGTACTTC

v_call: TRBV6-1
d_call: TRBD1
clone_size: -
j_call: TRBJ2-2
cdr3_aa: CASSAPPGTANTGELFF
cdr3_nt: TGTGCCAGCAGTGCTCCCCCCGGGACAGCGAACACCGGGGAGCTGTTTTTT

v_call: TRBV3-1
d_call: -
clone_size: few
j_call: TRBJ1-1
cdr3_aa: CASQTGRNTEAFF
cdr3_nt: TGTGCCAGCCAAACAGGGAGGAACACTGAAGCTTTCTTT

v_call: TRBV10-3
d_call: TRBD1
clone_size: -
j_call: TRBJ1-1
cdr3_aa: CAISRTGARNTEAFF
cdr3_nt: TGTGCCATCAGCCGGACAGGGGCACGGAACACTGAAGCTTTCTTT

v_call: TRBV19
d_call: -
clone_size: -
j_call: TRBJ1-1
cdr3_aa: CASSIAGKTEAFF
cdr3_nt: TGTGCCAGTAGTATAGCGGGGAAGACTGAAGCTTTCTTT

v_call: TRBV7-6
d_call: -
clone_size: -
j_call: TRBJ2-5
cdr3_aa: CASTRADYSQETQYF
cdr3_nt: TGTGCCAGCACCCGGGCCGACTATTCCCAAGAGACCCAGTACTTC

v_call: TRBV6-5
d_call: TRBD1
clone_size: few
j_call: TRBJ2-3
cdr3_aa: CASSRPLTGGRTDTQYF
cdr3_nt: TGTGCCAGCAGCCGGCCGCTAACAGGGGGCCGCACAGATACGCAGTATTTT

v_call: TRBV2
d_call: -
clone_size: -
j_call: TRBJ2-2
cdr3_aa: CASSEVAANTGELFF
cdr3_nt: TGTGCCAGCAGTGAGGTAGCCGCGAACACCGGGGAGCTGTTTTTT

v_call: TRBV6-1
d_call: -
clone_size: -
j_call: TRBJ1-5
cdr3_aa: CASSSNGVNQPQHF
cdr3_nt: TGTGCCAGCAGTTCGAACGGTGTGAATCAGCCCCAGCATTTT

v_call: TRBV10-3
d_call: TRBD2
clone_size: -
j_call: TRBJ2-1
cdr3_aa: CAITGGGYNEQFF
cdr3_nt: TGTGCCATCACCGGGGGGGGCTACAATGAGCAGTTCTTC

v_call: TRBV28
d_call: TRBD2
clone_size: -
j_call: TRBJ2-7
cdr3_aa: CASRPRPAGGEQYF
cdr3_nt: TGTGCCAGCAGGCCACGCCCGGCGGGGGGCGAGCAGTACTTC

v_call: TRBV27
d_call: TRBD2
clone_size: -
j_call: TRBJ2-1
cdr3_aa: CASSLSSGRAVNEQFF
cdr3_nt: TGTGCCAGCAGTTTATCTAGCGGGAGGGCCGTAAATGAGCAGTTCTTC

v_call: TRBV10-3
d_call: -
clone_size: -
j_call: TRBJ1-1
cdr3_aa: CAIMGTGQGEAFF
cdr3_nt: TGTGCCATCATGGGAACAGGGCAGGGAGAAGCTTTCTTT

v_call: TRBV28
d_call: -
clone_size: once
j_call: TRBJ2-1
cdr3_aa: CASSLGVGLFHNEQFF
cdr3_nt: TGTGCCAGCAGCCTAGGGGTAGGGCTTTTCCACAATGAGCAGTTCTTC

v_call: TRBV12-3/TRBV12-4
d_call: TRBD1
clone_size: few
j_call: TRBJ2-3
cdr3_aa: CASSSRQGWTDTQYF
cdr3_nt: TGTGCCAGCAGTTCTCGACAGGGGTGGACAGATACGCAGTATTTT

v_call: TRBV24-1
d_call: TRBD2
clone_size: -
j_call: TRBJ2-3
cdr3_aa: CATSASGLAGFTDTQYF
cdr3_nt: TGTGCCACCAGTGCCTCGGGACTAGCGGGTTTTACAGATACGCAGTATTTT

v_call: TRBV20-1
d_call: -
clone_size: -
j_call: TRBJ1-2
cdr3_aa: CSARATVSGGSYGYTF
cdr3_nt: TGCAGTGCTAGGGCGACAGTAAGCGGCGGAAGTTATGGCTACACCTTC

v_call: TRBV2
d_call: -
clone_size: -
j_call: TRBJ1-6
cdr3_aa: CASSEAGVGAELYF
cdr3_nt: TGTGCCAGCAGTGAAGCGGGCGTGGGGGCAGAACTCTACTTT

v_call: TRBV7-6
d_call: -
clone_size: few
j_call: TRBJ2-7
cdr3_aa: CASSLTGFSYEQYF
cdr3_nt: TGTGCCAGCAGCCTCACAGGGTTCTCCTACGAGCAGTACTTC